This record looks at one TCR beta chain sequence and its context. No antigen is known for it. Data came from immunoSEQ multiplex PCR; TCRdb stores just in-frame clones and leaves some out. There are around 94,000 clones in the sample; 86% occur only once, and 4% to 6% lies in the top ten. The sample comes from a study of T cell responses to AZD1222 COVID-19 vaccine. Notes on the study in general: The number of AZD1222 recipients seropositive at baseline was only five or six. It was only after the peak T cell response that any repertoires were sampled. Clonal diversity was possibly underestimated, and the donors were mostly white British, with more females.

Per germline, CDR1 SGDLS and CDR2 YYNGEE. The length of the CDR3 is 17 residues. Trimming shortened V by 0 bases and J by 1 base, and 15 bases separated the two germline ends. This sequence joins TRBV9 and TRBJ2-3; no definite D call. The receptor comes from an adult in good health. Sequences were derived from peripheral blood, sampled on day 0 of AZD1222 vaccination. The CDR3 loop reads CASSVVGPPHGTDTQYF. The CDR3, as DNA: TGTGCCAGCAGCGTAGTGGGCCCACCCCATGGCACAGATACGCAGTATTTT.